The entry below describes one T cell receptor beta chain. The entry originates in a study of blood T cell repertoires in COVID-19. Study-wide context: The United States, Italy and Spain were the sources of the acute and convalescent COVID-19 samples.

The CDR3 runs to 18 residues. Original processing notes: By means of reference gene primer amplification, nucleated cell counts were estimated. Using immunoSEQ multiplex PCR, the repertoire was profiled, and TCRdb retains in-frame clones only, with some absent. V and J calls and clone size are copied from that table; D and trimming were computed from the DNA. The sample lists some 100,000 clones; around 88% were seen once. The TCR was taken from a human donor in a cohort sampled during active COVID-19. Input material: peripheral blood. The chain employs TRBV21-1 and TRBJ1-3; TRBD1 was called by the table and not checked on the DNA. TRBV21-1 is a pseudogene segment. The CDR3 DNA follows: TGTGCCAGCAGCAAACGGGCAGGGTCCTCCTACTCTGGAAACACCATATATTTT. It encodes CASSKRAGSSYSGNTIYF.